Listed here are 3 T cell receptor beta chains from one sample, sequenced in a study of T-cell reconstitution after alpha-beta-depleted transplantation in children listed by TCRdb under 2016. Library method: PCR. Sequenced using an Illumina HiSeq 2500. TCR libraries were prepared with molecular barcoding, using unique molecular identifiers to normalize TCRbeta repertoire quantification. In-frame beta chains were kept once TCRdb had trimmed the public reads at Q25 with fastp and called clones with MiXCR. When rows share a CDR3 protein, they turn into one entry using the most common DNA and genes. In all, the sample holds about 360,000 distinct CDR3 sequences, and approximately 12% of those were seen once. Approximately 4.3% of the sample lies in the top ten. This specimen consisted of PBMCs, obtained from the stem cell graft. These receptors all stem from a human donor who donated a stem cell graft to a child with Fanconi anemia.

The V and J genes are TRBV18 and TRBJ2-1, with D possibly TRBD2 on 5 matching bases. This CDR3 contains 16 residues. The V end lost 3 bases, the J end lost 9 bases, and 21 bases lay between the germline ends. CDR1 KGHSH and CDR2 LQKENI come from the germline V gene. The CDR3 nucleotides are TGTGCCAGCTCACCGACTACTAAACAGAGGGAAATTGAGCAGTTCTTC. Its protein product is CASSPTTKQREIEQFF.

The chain links TRBV12-3 or TRBV12-4 to TRBJ2-3, with 7 bases lining up with TRBD1. The CDR3 covers 14 residues. Trimming at V came to 4 bases and at J to 3 bases, leaving 4 bases not matched to a gene. The CDR3 region is CASSSDRQTDTQYF. The CDR3 DNA sequence: TGTGCCAGCAGTTCGGACAGGCAAACAGATACGCAGTATTTT.

This clonotype was detected a few times. The chain combines TRBV7-2 with TRBJ2-2, with 9 bases that match TRBD1. This CDR3 region has 16 residues. V dropped 0 bases and J dropped 4; count of bases not matched to a gene: 3. Germline V gene lookup returns CDR1 SGHTA and CDR2 FQGNSA. The CDR3 protein is CASSLAPGQGTGELFF. CDR3 in DNA: TGTGCCAGCAGCTTAGCCCCGGGACAGGGCACCGGGGAGCTGTTTTTT. Full variable domain (missing parts from reference TRBV7-2 and TRBJ2-2): GAGVSQSPSNKVTEKGKDVELRCDPISGHTALYWYRQSLGQGLEFLIYFQGNSAPDKSGLPSDRFSAERTGGSVSTLTIQRTQQEDSAVYLCASSLAPGQGTGELFFGEGSRLTVL.